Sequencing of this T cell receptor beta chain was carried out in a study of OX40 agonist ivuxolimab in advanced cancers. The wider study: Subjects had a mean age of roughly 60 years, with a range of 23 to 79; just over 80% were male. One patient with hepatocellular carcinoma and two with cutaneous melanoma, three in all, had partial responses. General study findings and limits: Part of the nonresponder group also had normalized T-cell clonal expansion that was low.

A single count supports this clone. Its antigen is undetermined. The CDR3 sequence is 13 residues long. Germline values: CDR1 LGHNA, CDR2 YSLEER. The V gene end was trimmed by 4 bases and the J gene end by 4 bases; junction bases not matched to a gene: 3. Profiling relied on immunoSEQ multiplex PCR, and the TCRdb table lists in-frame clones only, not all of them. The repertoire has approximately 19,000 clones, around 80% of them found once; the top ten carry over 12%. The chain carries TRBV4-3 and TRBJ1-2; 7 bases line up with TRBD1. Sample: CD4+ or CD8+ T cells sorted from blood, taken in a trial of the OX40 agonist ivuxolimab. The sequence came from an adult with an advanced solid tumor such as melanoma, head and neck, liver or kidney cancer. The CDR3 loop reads CASSPGQSYGYTF. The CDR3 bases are TGCGCCAGCAGCCCGGGACAGTCCTATGGCTACACCTTC.